This is a list of T cell receptor beta chains from one sample in a study of T cells after yellow fever vaccination. TCRdb analysed the 5' RACE reads with MiXCR anew, one entry per CDR3 protein. The sample shows some 320,000 distinct CDR3 sequences, over 4% of them seen only once. The sample in question was PBMCs, obtained 5 days after the yellow fever booster vaccination. The receptors derive from a man in his late teens or twenties who received the YFV17D yellow fever vaccine. The CDR3 runs from the conserved cysteine through the conserved F or W. A D gene is named only where the DNA matches it firmly. The listing skips clone size in some rows; elsewhere it reads once, few, many or a size class.

J gene: TRBJ1-2; clone size: few; V gene: TRBV2; D gene: TRBD1; CDR3 protein: CASDGDSYGYTF; CDR3 DNA: TGTGCCAGCGATGGGGACAGCTATGGCTACACCTTC
J gene: TRBJ2-5; clone size: many; V gene: TRBV19; D gene: .; CDR3 protein: CASSNPGIREETQYF; CDR3 DNA: TGTGCCAGTAGTAATCCCGGGATAAGGGAAGAGACCCAGTACTTC
J gene: TRBJ1-2; clone size: .; V gene: TRBV20-1; D gene: TRBD1; CDR3 protein: CSASPSGGTALWGNGYTF; CDR3 DNA: TGCAGTGCCTCCCCGTCGGGCGGGACAGCACTCTGGGGAAATGGCTACACCTTC
J gene: TRBJ2-2; clone size: .; V gene: TRBV7-2; D gene: .; CDR3 protein: CASSYSGGQANTGELFF; CDR3 DNA: TGTGCCAGCAGCTACAGTGGGGGGCAGGCGAACACCGGGGAGCTGTTTTTT
J gene: TRBJ2-1; clone size: many; V gene: TRBV7-2; D gene: .; CDR3 protein: CASSQASYNEQFF; CDR3 DNA: TGTGCCAGCAGCCAGGCCAGTTACAATGAGCAGTTCTTC
J gene: TRBJ1-1; clone size: many; V gene: TRBV2; D gene: .; CDR3 protein: CASSAKNRENGAFF; CDR3 DNA: TGTGCCAGCAGTGCCAAAAATAGGGAAAATGGGGCTTTCTTT
J gene: TRBJ1-4; clone size: .; V gene: TRBV7-9; D gene: .; CDR3 protein: CASSLGTVFFEKLFF; CDR3 DNA: TGTGCCAGCAGCTTAGGGACCGTCTTTTTTGAAAAACTGTTTTTT
J gene: TRBJ2-5; clone size: many; V gene: TRBV28; D gene: TRBD2; CDR3 protein: CASLTSGGETQYF; CDR3 DNA: TGTGCCAGCCTTACTAGCGGGGGGGAGACCCAGTACTTC
J gene: TRBJ2-7; clone size: few; V gene: TRBV12-3/TRBV12-4; D gene: .; CDR3 protein: CASSFSHEQYF; CDR3 DNA: TGTGCCAGCAGTTTTAGCCACGAGCAGTACTTC
J gene: TRBJ1-2; clone size: few; V gene: TRBV20-1; D gene: TRBD1; CDR3 protein: CSASRQGVYGYTF; CDR3 DNA: TGCAGTGCTTCCAGACAGGGAGTCTATGGCTACACCTTC
J gene: TRBJ2-7; clone size: many; V gene: TRBV4-1; D gene: TRBD2; CDR3 protein: CASSQGLAEQYF; CDR3 DNA: TGCGCCAGCAGCCAGGGACTAGCCGAGCAGTACTTC
J gene: TRBJ1-2; clone size: .; V gene: TRBV9; D gene: TRBD1; CDR3 protein: CASSATDRAGNYGYTF; CDR3 DNA: TGTGCCAGCAGCGCTACGGACAGGGCGGGGAACTATGGCTACACCTTC
J gene: TRBJ2-2; clone size: many; V gene: TRBV6-5; D gene: .; CDR3 protein: CASSYQPGTGELFF; CDR3 DNA: TGTGCCAGCAGTTACCAGCCGGGCACCGGGGAGCTGTTTTTT
J gene: TRBJ1-3; clone size: few; V gene: TRBV6-6; D gene: .; CDR3 protein: CASSRRGGPSGNTIYF; CDR3 DNA: TGTGCCAGCAGTAGGAGAGGGGGACCCTCTGGAAACACCATATATTTT
J gene: TRBJ1-2; clone size: .; V gene: TRBV12-3/TRBV12-4; D gene: .; CDR3 protein: CASSQEPGRYGYTF; CDR3 DNA: TGTGCCAGCAGCCAAGAGCCAGGGAGATATGGCTACACCTTC
J gene: TRBJ1-1; clone size: few; V gene: TRBV3-1; D gene: .; CDR3 protein: CASSPVRTEAFF; CDR3 DNA: TGTGCCAGCAGTCCCGTCAGAACTGAAGCTTTCTTT
J gene: TRBJ1-5; clone size: few; V gene: TRBV19; D gene: .; CDR3 protein: CASRRRDRDNQPQHF; CDR3 DNA: TGTGCCAGTCGTCGCCGGGACCGCGACAATCAGCCCCAGCATTTT
J gene: TRBJ2-1; clone size: few; V gene: TRBV7-2; D gene: TRBD2; CDR3 protein: CASSLDSGVYNEQFF; CDR3 DNA: TGTGCCAGCAGCCTAGATAGCGGGGTTTACAATGAGCAGTTCTTC
J gene: TRBJ1-1; clone size: .; V gene: TRBV20-1; D gene: .; CDR3 protein: CSARDNSGREAFF; CDR3 DNA: TGCAGTGCTAGAGATAATTCAGGACGTGAAGCTTTCTTT
J gene: TRBJ1-3; clone size: .; V gene: TRBV30; D gene: .; CDR3 protein: CAWSVRLSSGNTIYF; CDR3 DNA: TGTGCCTGGAGTGTTCGGCTGAGCTCTGGAAACACCATATATTTT
J gene: TRBJ1-2; clone size: .; V gene: TRBV4-3; D gene: .; CDR3 protein: CASSSSFRAGDGYTF; CDR3 DNA: TGCGCCAGCAGCTCATCCTTTAGGGCAGGGGATGGCTACACCTTC
J gene: TRBJ1-2; clone size: .; V gene: TRBV9; D gene: TRBD1; CDR3 protein: CASSWGTGDNYGYTF; CDR3 DNA: TGTGCCAGCAGCTGGGGGACAGGGGATAACTATGGCTACACCTTC
J gene: TRBJ2-2; clone size: many; V gene: TRBV12-3/TRBV12-4; D gene: .; CDR3 protein: CASSRTDLYTGELFF; CDR3 DNA: TGTGCCAGCAGTCGGACAGACCTATACACCGGGGAGCTGTTTTTT
J gene: TRBJ2-1; clone size: .; V gene: TRBV7-9; D gene: TRBD2; CDR3 protein: CASSLRTSGGITSNLEQFF; CDR3 DNA: TGTGCCAGCAGCCTTCGGACTAGCGGGGGGATAACCTCCAACCTTGAGCAGTTCTTC
J gene: TRBJ2-3; clone size: .; V gene: TRBV20-1; D gene: .; CDR3 protein: CSAHPQFGASTDTQYF; CDR3 DNA: TGCAGTGCTCATCCCCAATTCGGGGCTAGCACAGATACGCAGTATTTT
J gene: TRBJ1-5; clone size: many; V gene: TRBV7-2; D gene: .; CDR3 protein: CASSPGGRKDQPQHF; CDR3 DNA: TGTGCCAGCAGCCCGGGCGGGCGTAAGGATCAGCCCCAGCATTTT
J gene: TRBJ2-1; clone size: few; V gene: TRBV7-8; D gene: TRBD2; CDR3 protein: CASSFGLAGGPEQFF; CDR3 DNA: TGTGCCAGCAGCTTCGGACTAGCGGGGGGGCCTGAGCAGTTCTTC
J gene: TRBJ2-2; clone size: many; V gene: TRBV6-2/TRBV6-3; D gene: .; CDR3 protein: CASQGGIRAGELFF; CDR3 DNA: TGTGCGAGCCAGGGGGGCATTCGCGCCGGGGAGCTGTTTTTT
J gene: TRBJ2-3; clone size: many; V gene: TRBV6-5; D gene: TRBD2; CDR3 protein: CASSPGLATSTDTQYF; CDR3 DNA: TGTGCCAGCAGCCCGGGACTAGCAACGTCCACAGATACGCAGTATTTT
J gene: TRBJ2-3; clone size: .; V gene: TRBV14; D gene: TRBD1; CDR3 protein: CASSRTGGDTQYF; CDR3 DNA: TGTGCCAGCAGCCGGACAGGGGGGGATACGCAGTATTTT
J gene: TRBJ1-4; clone size: .; V gene: TRBV12-3/TRBV12-4; D gene: .; CDR3 protein: CASSLAGGSGKLFF; CDR3 DNA: TGTGCCAGCAGTTTAGCAGGGGGAAGCGGAAAACTGTTTTTT
J gene: TRBJ1-2; clone size: few; V gene: TRBV7-3; D gene: TRBD1; CDR3 protein: CASSRDRGVGYTF; CDR3 DNA: TGTGCCAGCAGCCGGGACAGGGGAGTCGGCTACACCTTC
J gene: TRBJ1-6; clone size: many; V gene: TRBV7-2; D gene: .; CDR3 protein: CASSLATSGRTLHF; CDR3 DNA: TGTGCCAGCAGCTTAGCTACGTCAGGTCGAACCCTCCACTTT
J gene: TRBJ2-7; clone size: .; V gene: TRBV4-3; D gene: .; CDR3 protein: CASSQGALSYEQYF; CDR3 DNA: TGCGCCAGCAGCCAAGGGGCACTCTCCTACGAGCAGTACTTC
J gene: TRBJ2-3; clone size: few; V gene: TRBV6-4; D gene: .; CDR3 protein: CASSTSTEDTQYF; CDR3 DNA: .
J gene: TRBJ2-3; clone size: few; V gene: TRBV5-4; D gene: TRBD2; CDR3 protein: CASSLEMRGGLSTDTQYF; CDR3 DNA: TGTGCCAGCAGCTTGGAGATGCGGGGGGGCCTTAGCACAGATACGCAGTATTTT
J gene: TRBJ2-1; clone size: many; V gene: TRBV4-3; D gene: .; CDR3 protein: CASSQDRYPESSSFF; CDR3 DNA: TGCGCCAGCAGCCAAGATAGGTATCCGGAATCCTCCTCGTTCTTC
J gene: TRBJ1-2; clone size: .; V gene: TRBV12-3/TRBV12-4; D gene: .; CDR3 protein: CASSFSSRNYGYTF; CDR3 DNA: TGTGCCAGCAGTTTTTCGTCCCGGAACTATGGCTACACCTTC
J gene: TRBJ1-1; clone size: few; V gene: TRBV6-1; D gene: .; CDR3 protein: CASSGQSGLLTEAFF; CDR3 DNA: TGTGCCAGCAGTGGACAGTCTGGGCTCTTAACTGAAGCTTTCTTT
J gene: TRBJ2-3; clone size: few; V gene: TRBV18; D gene: .; CDR3 protein: CASSPNWDGGTDTQYF; CDR3 DNA: TGTGCCAGCTCACCAAACTGGGACGGGGGAACAGATACGCAGTATTTT
J gene: TRBJ2-7; clone size: .; V gene: TRBV5-8; D gene: .; CDR3 protein: CASSRDNSYEQYF; CDR3 DNA: TGTGCCAGCAGCCGGGACAACTCCTACGAGCAGTACTTC
J gene: TRBJ2-3; clone size: many; V gene: TRBV24-1; D gene: .; CDR3 protein: CATSEAGSLADTQYF; CDR3 DNA: TGTGCCACCAGTGAGGCAGGGAGTCTTGCAGATACGCAGTATTTT
J gene: TRBJ2-4; clone size: .; V gene: TRBV7-2; D gene: .; CDR3 protein: CASSLGGPDRFLAKNIQYF; CDR3 DNA: TGTGCCAGCAGCTTAGGTGGGCCTGACAGGTTTCTAGCCAAAAACATTCAGTACTTC
J gene: TRBJ1-2; clone size: many; V gene: TRBV7-8; D gene: .; CDR3 protein: CASSLEHGNYGYTF; CDR3 DNA: TGTGCCAGCAGCTTAGAACACGGCAACTATGGCTACACCTTC
J gene: TRBJ2-4; clone size: few; V gene: TRBV7-2; D gene: .; CDR3 protein: CASSLGSSKNIQYF; CDR3 DNA: TGTGCCAGCAGCTTAGGATCCTCCAAAAACATTCAGTACTTC
J gene: TRBJ2-7; clone size: many; V gene: TRBV7-2; D gene: .; CDR3 protein: CASSLIAVHSIYEQYF; CDR3 DNA: TGTGCCAGCAGCTTAATTGCGGTACATTCTATCTACGAGCAGTACTTC
J gene: TRBJ2-7; clone size: .; V gene: TRBV30; D gene: .; CDR3 protein: CAWEDQYEQYF; CDR3 DNA: TGTGCCTGGGAAGACCAATACGAGCAGTACTTC
J gene: TRBJ2-1; clone size: many; V gene: TRBV20-1; D gene: .; CDR3 protein: CSARLLSSYNEQFF; CDR3 DNA: TGCAGTGCTAGGCTTTTAAGCTCCTACAATGAGCAGTTCTTC
J gene: TRBJ1-1; clone size: .; V gene: TRBV7-3; D gene: TRBD1; CDR3 protein: CASTQGADTEAFF; CDR3 DNA: TGTGCCAGCACTCAGGGGGCAGACACTGAAGCTTTCTTT
J gene: TRBJ1-2; clone size: few; V gene: TRBV5-4; D gene: TRBD1; CDR3 protein: CASTRGHGYTF; CDR3 DNA: TGTGCCAGCACCAGGGGGCACGGCTACACCTTC
J gene: TRBJ1-2; clone size: .; V gene: TRBV6-6; D gene: .; CDR3 protein: CASSYSGFTGAFNYGYTF; CDR3 DNA: TGTGCCAGCAGTTACTCAGGGTTCACGGGGGCGTTTAACTATGGCTACACCTTC
J gene: TRBJ2-1; clone size: many; V gene: TRBV20-1; D gene: TRBD2; CDR3 protein: CSASGGVLSFF; CDR3 DNA: TGCAGTGCTAGCGGGGGGGTCCTTTCGTTCTTC